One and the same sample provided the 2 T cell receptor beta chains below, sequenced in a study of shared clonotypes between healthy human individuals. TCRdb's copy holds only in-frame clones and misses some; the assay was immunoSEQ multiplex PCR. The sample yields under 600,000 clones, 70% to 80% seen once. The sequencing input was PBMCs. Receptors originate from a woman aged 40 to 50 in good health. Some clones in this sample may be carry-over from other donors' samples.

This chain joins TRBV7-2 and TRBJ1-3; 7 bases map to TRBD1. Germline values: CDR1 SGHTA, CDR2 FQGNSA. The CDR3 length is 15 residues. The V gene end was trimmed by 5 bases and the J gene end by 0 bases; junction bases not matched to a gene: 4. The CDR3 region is CASSRDSSSGNTIYF. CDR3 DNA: TGTGCCAGCAGCAGGGACAGTTCCTCTGGAAACACCATATATTTT.

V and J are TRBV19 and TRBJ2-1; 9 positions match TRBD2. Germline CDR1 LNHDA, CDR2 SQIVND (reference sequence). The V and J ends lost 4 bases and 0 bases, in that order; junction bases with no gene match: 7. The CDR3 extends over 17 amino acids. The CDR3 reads CASSTQTSGNSYNEQFF. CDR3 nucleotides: TGTGCCAGTAGTACTCAGACTAGCGGCAACTCCTACAATGAGCAGTTCTTC.